This passage covers 7 T cell receptor beta chains from one sample sequenced in a study of tumor-infiltrating lymphocytes in primary liver carcinoma. Both RNA and DNA were isolated together from about 20-30 mg of bulk tissue that had not been sorted. Researchers generated TCR beta cDNA from around 0.55 ug of total RNA, relying on a constant-region primer. Employing slightly modified ARM-PCR, three nested multiplex PCR rounds were run, and these gave rise to the TCR beta libraries. Researchers ran the first two PCR rounds for roughly 10 cycles each with TRBV1-TRBV30 forward primers and a C-beta reverse primer. TCRdb used MiXCR to reprocess the multiplex PCR reads, holding one entry per CDR3 protein. The table shows about 100,000 distinct CDR3 sequences, with about three quarters occurring only once. Sequencing was carried out using liver tumor tissue from sampling region 5. Indicated subset: tumor region T5, tumor centre. The source is a woman aged 55-70 years with primary liver carcinoma and hepatitis B virus infection.

Comments on this clonotype: Being one base from a much bigger clone, this may be a read error. The chain carries TRBV29-1 and TRBJ2-1; a weak D match, TRBD1 (6 bases). CDR1 and CDR2 from the germline V gene are SQVTM and ANQGSEA. V was clipped by 4 bases and J by 5 bases, with 12 bases between them. The CDR3 is made up of 13 amino acids. CDR3 in DNA: TGCAGCGTTGGGGCAGGGGCTCACAATGAGCAGTTCTTC. Its protein is CSVGAGAHNEQFF.

This clonotype was counted many times. The chain is built from TRBV10-2 and TRBJ2-4; D ambiguous. Trimming removed 7 bases at V and 4 bases at J, with 14 bases between. This CDR3 is built from 14 residues. Germline lookup yields CDR1 WSHSY and CDR2 SAAADI. This CDR3 reads CASKAELNKNIQYF. As DNA, the CDR3 is TGCGCCAGCAAGGCAGAGCTAAATAAAAACATTCAGTACTTC.

The table lists this clonotype with a count of one. The junction and the germline gene differ at one end; a read error may be behind it. This chain uses TRBV11-2 with TRBJ2-3, with 7 bases identical to TRBD2. Germline-derived CDR1 and CDR2 are SGHAT and FQNNGV. The CDR3 runs to 15 residues. This chain's CDR3 is CASSLREWGADTQYF. In DNA form, the CDR3 reads TGTGCCAGCAGCTTGCGGGAGTGGGGCGCAGATACGCAGTATTTC.

Note on this clonotype: No conserved phenylalanine or tryptophan is present at the end of the CDR3, so a read error is the likely explanation. This chain connects TRBV6-1 to TRBJ1-5; the D gene is possibly TRBD1 (6 bases). The CDR3 spans 13 residues. Germline V gene sequence: CDR1 MNHNS, CDR2 SASEGT. V gave up 4 bases and J gave up 7 bases, with 11 bases separating them. The CDR3 loop reads CASSARGEQPQHI. The CDR3 DNA reads TGTGCCAGCAGTGCCAGGGGAGAGCAGCCCCAGCATATT.

This clonotype was seen a handful of times. This rearrangement joins TRBV20-1 to TRBJ1-1; 12 positions agree with TRBD1. CDR1 is DFQATT, CDR2 SNEGSKA, per germline (reference sequence). Germline trimming cut 6 bases from V and 4 bases from J; bases unmatched to any gene: 15. The CDR3 has 17 amino acids. The CDR3 loop is CSAAQRDRGRLGTEAFF. CDR3 nucleotides: TGCAGTGCCGCACAACGGGACAGGGGGCGCCTGGGCACTGAAGCTTTCTTT.

Turning to this clonotype: Lacking the conserved final phenylalanine or tryptophan, this CDR3 likely reflects a read error. The chain couples TRBV11-3 to TRBJ2-1; tentatively, D is TRBD1 or TRBD2 (6 bases each). CDR3 size: 13 residues. Germline V gives CDR1 SGHNT, CDR2 YENEEA. CDR3 bases: TGTGCCAGCAGTGCCGGGGGCTACAATGGGCAGTTCCAC. The encoded protein is CASSAGGYNGQFH.

In the case of this clonotype: The junction shows a germline mismatch at one end, possibly a read error. The V gene is TRBV4-1, the J gene TRBJ1-1; no clear D. The CDR3 runs to 17 residues. Germline V gives CDR1 MGHRA, CDR2 YSYEKL. The CDR3 here is CGSSQDPRRALNTEAFF. The DNA of the CDR3 is TGTGGCAGCAGCCAAGACCCACGGAGAGCCTTGAACACTGAAGCTTTCTTT.